These T cell receptor beta chains were read from a single sample in a study of beta chain features in type 1 diabetes. Assay: immunoSEQ multiplex PCR; the TCRdb copy retains only in-frame clones and omits some. The table includes some 500,000 clones, more than 9.5% detected once. Sequencing input: naive CD4+ T cells from blood. These TCRs come from a woman younger than 30 in good health. CDR3s include the opening cysteine and the closing phenylalanine or tryptophan. D genes are given only for firm matches. Only part of the rows carry a size: once, few, many, or a class if the clone is expanded.

V gene,D gene,clone size,CDR3 length,J gene,CDR3 protein,CDR3 DNA
TRBV7-2,TRBD1,few,15,TRBJ1-2,CASSLGTGYNYGYTF,TGTGCCAGCAGCCTGGGGACAGGATATAACTATGGCTACACCTTC
TRBV30,-,-,15,TRBJ1-5,CAWNTQGLYNQPQHF,TGTGCCTGGAATACCCAGGGATTATACAATCAGCCCCAGCATTTT
TRBV28,-,-,15,TRBJ2-1,CASSTTGYSYNEQFF,TGTGCCAGCAGTACTACAGGTTACTCCTACAATGAGCAGTTCTTC
TRBV18,-,-,13,TRBJ2-7,CASARVARYEQYF,TGTGCCAGCGCGCGCGTCGCGCGCTACGAGCAGTACTTC
TRBV5-1,-,-,14,TRBJ2-5,CASSLGAGRETQYF,TGCGCCAGCAGCTTGGGGGCCGGGAGAGAGACCCAGTACTTC
TRBV13,-,-,13,TRBJ1-4,CASSLGPHEKLFF,TGTGCCAGCAGCTTAGGTCCACATGAAAAACTGTTTTTT
TRBV25-1,-,-,13,TRBJ2-1,CASSDGVYNEQFF,TGTGCCAGCAGTGACGGGGTCTACAATGAGCAGTTCTTC
TRBV5-4,-,-,12,TRBJ2-1,CASSLGDNEQFF,TGTGCCAGCAGCCTAGGGGACAATGAGCAGTTCTTC
TRBV20-1,-,-,11,TRBJ2-1,CSAIFYNEQFF,TGCAGTGCGATATTTTACAATGAGCAGTTCTTC
TRBV30,TRBD2,few,14,TRBJ2-7,CAWSARPGGGEQYF,TGTGCCTGGAGTGCCCGACCGGGGGGGGGCGAGCAGTACTTC
TRBV7-3,-,-,13,TRBJ2-2,CASSLRGTGELFF,TGTGCCAGCAGCCTCAGGGGAACCGGGGAGCTGTTTTTT
TRBV27,-,few,13,TRBJ1-1,CASSFQGWTEAFF,TGTGCCAGCAGTTTTCAGGGGTGGACTGAAGCTTTCTTT
TRBV5-4,-,few,16,TRBJ2-6,CASSNHQISGANVLTF,TGTGCCAGCAGCAACCACCAGATCTCTGGGGCCAACGTCCTGACTTTC
TRBV7-2,TRBD2,-,15,TRBJ2-7,CASSWATSGPYEQYF,TGTGCCAGCAGTTGGGCGACTAGCGGTCCCTACGAGCAGTACTTC
TRBV7-9,TRBD1,-,18,TRBJ2-7,CASSPAPYTGQGNFEQYF,TGTGCCAGCAGCCCTGCGCCGTATACCGGACAGGGGAACTTCGAGCAGTACTTC
TRBV7-3,-,few,13,TRBJ2-1,CASGENSYNEQFF,TGTGCCAGCGGGGAGAACTCCTACAATGAGCAGTTCTTC
TRBV13,-,-,11,TRBJ2-7,CASSRNYEQYF,TGTGCCAGCAGCCGAAATTACGAGCAGTACTTC
TRBV9,-,few,14,TRBJ2-1,CASSVAGLYNEQFF,TGTGCCAGCAGCGTAGCGGGACTTTACAATGAGCAGTTCTTC
TRBV7-2,TRBD2,-,16,TRBJ2-5,CASSPGLAGVKETQYF,TGTGCCAGCAGCCCAGGACTAGCGGGAGTTAAAGAGACCCAGTACTTC
TRBV7-2,TRBD1,-,13,TRBJ2-5,CASSAQGAETQYF,TGTGCCAGCAGCGCACAGGGGGCAGAGACCCAGTACTTC
TRBV28,-,few,14,TRBJ1-5,CASSFTRGNQPQHF,TGTGCCAGCAGTTTTACTAGGGGCAATCAGCCCCAGCATTTT
TRBV14,-,-,16,TRBJ2-7,CASSQPLGRGRDEQYF,TGTGCCAGCAGCCAACCACTTGGTCGGGGCCGGGACGAGCAGTACTTC
TRBV9,TRBD2,few,16,TRBJ2-1,CASSVSGTSGYNEQFF,TGTGCCAGCAGCGTCTCCGGGACTAGCGGCTACAATGAGCAGTTCTTC
TRBV7-2,-,-,14,TRBJ2-5,CASSLGTGPGTQYF,TGTGCCAGCAGCTTGGGGACGGGTCCAGGGACCCAGTACTTC